This T cell receptor (beta chain) was recorded in a study of blood T cell repertoires in COVID-19 (dated by TCRdb to the early 2020s). The study in broad terms: Collaborator samples came from the United States, Italy and Spain and covered acute and convalescent phases of COVID-19. The prospective study material was composed of cDNA or gDNA derived from T cells, B-cell-depleted T cells, or PBMCs. Deeply sampled blood TCRbeta repertoires from subjects exposed to, actively infected with, or recovered from COVID-19 were included in the dataset. The repertoires were released in a freely available public database meant as a resource for research on the immune response to SARS-CoV-2. Samples came from the ongoing ImmuneRACE study (first 160 participants) plus 1,254 subjects from 6 global collaborators. A de-identified subject ID, COVID-19 status, age in years and sex were almost always included in the sample metadata. Where available, HLA class I and class II types were taken from metadata supplied by the sample provider and were not determined by assay-based typing.

Points the paper makes about the study in general: Clinical and demographic metadata were provided uncurated, with the amount varying by source and participant.

Whole blood was collected in K2EDTA tubes by collaborating institutions according to the institutions' own protocols. For TCRbeta analysis, collaborators shipped samples in one of three forms: frozen whole blood, isolated PBMCs, or DNA extracted from either of those sample types. Points on this clone: The specificity of this receptor is unknown. No much larger clone exists at a distance of one base, and base qualities are not known.

The immunoSEQ Assay, a bias-controlled multiplex PCR, was used to amplify TCRbeta CDR3 regions from genomic DNA. The study's processing was this. The number of nucleated cells in each sample was estimated by amplification of reference gene primers within the assay. To quantify the absolute abundance of each unique TCRbeta CDR3 rearrangement, sequence reads were collapsed and filtered. For each sample, productive Simpson clonality was calculated by taking the square root of Simpson's diversity index across productive rearrangements. Sourced from immuneACCESS, this table was stored by TCRdb with only in-frame sequences that have V and J called. A share of the clones is absent; for the studies checked, an unresolved V gene accounts for under half, and the remainder has no known explanation. V, J and clone size are taken as reported in that table, and D and trimming were inferred from the DNA itself. Across this sample there are about 78,000 clones, with around 84% seen only once. In total, the top ten clones hold around 3.3% of the sample.

Germline trimming: 6 bases from V, 10 bases from J; junction bases outside gene matches: 10. From the cysteine up to the phenylalanine, the CDR3 has a length of 15 residues. The DNA shown is the 45-base CDR3, in frame from base 1. CDR1 and CDR2 (SNHLY, FYNNEI) derive from the germline V gene. This sequence originates from a man in his forties or fifties with acute or convalescent COVID-19. Here the chain combines TRBV2 and TRBJ1-6, and 9 junctional nucleotides match TRBD1. The sequenced sample was peripheral blood. The CDR3 corresponds to CASSRPTGGVSPLHF. The DNA reads TGTGCCAGCAGCCGCCCGACAGGGGGGGTGTCACCCCTCCACTTT.